These T cell receptor beta chains were read from a single sample in a study of blood T cells in healthy people across ages. From the 5' RACE reads, TCRdb called clonotypes with MiXCR, one entry per CDR3 protein. The table has around 700,000 distinct CDR3 sequences, more than 20% seen once. This sample also belongs to another study, concerning T cells of mothers and their children.

Sequencing was performed on blood. These receptors came from a boy younger than 18 in good health. CDR3s include the opening cysteine and the closing phenylalanine or tryptophan. A D gene is named only where the DNA matches it firmly. Clone size is stated in some rows and not others, as once, few, many or a class when expanded.

V gene: TRBV20-1
D gene: .
J gene: TRBJ2-5
clone size: many
CDR3 protein: CSARFPGRPQETQYF
CDR3 DNA: TGCAGTGCTAGATTTCCGGGCCGTCCTCAAGAGACCCAGTACTTC

V gene: TRBV29-1
D gene: .
J gene: TRBJ1-1
clone size: .
CDR3 protein: CSVEVGMNTEAFF
CDR3 DNA: TGCAGCGTTGAAGTCGGCATGAACACTGAAGCTTTCTTT

V gene: TRBV3-1
D gene: .
J gene: TRBJ2-1
clone size: .
CDR3 protein: CASSQDRQTLGLAEQFF
CDR3 DNA: TGTGCCAGCAGCCAAGACCGGCAGACCCTCGGACTCGCTGAGCAGTTCTTC

V gene: TRBV7-3
D gene: .
J gene: TRBJ1-5
clone size: few
CDR3 protein: CASSTTKGQPQHF
CDR3 DNA: TGTGCCAGCAGCACAACAAAGGGTCAGCCCCAGCATTTT

V gene: TRBV6-1
D gene: .
J gene: TRBJ2-3
clone size: few
CDR3 protein: CASSEDTTDTQYF
CDR3 DNA: TGTGCCAGCAGTGAAGACACAACAGATACGCAGTATTTT

V gene: TRBV5-1
D gene: TRBD1
J gene: TRBJ2-7
clone size: many
CDR3 protein: CASSLGTGASYEQYF
CDR3 DNA: TGTGCTAGCAGCTTAGGGACAGGGGCAAGTTACGAGCAGTACTTC

V gene: TRBV6-5
D gene: TRBD2
J gene: TRBJ2-1
clone size: few
CDR3 protein: CACRPYSSGGSGEQFF
CDR3 DNA: TGTGCCTGCAGACCTTACTCTAGCGGGGGTAGCGGAGAGCAGTTCTTC

V gene: TRBV20-1
D gene: TRBD2
J gene: TRBJ2-5
clone size: few
CDR3 protein: CSARFGLAGAETQYF
CDR3 DNA: TGCAGTGCTAGGTTTGGACTAGCGGGGGCAGAGACCCAGTACTTC

V gene: TRBV29-1
D gene: .
J gene: TRBJ1-1
clone size: .
CDR3 protein: CSVVGRYLSEAFF
CDR3 DNA: TGCAGCGTCGTCGGGCGCTACCTTTCTGAAGCTTTCTTT

V gene: TRBV29-1
D gene: TRBD2
J gene: TRBJ2-4
clone size: .
CDR3 protein: CSALLAGKNIQYF
CDR3 DNA: TGCAGCGCCCTACTAGCGGGAAAAAACATTCAGTACTTC

V gene: TRBV20-1
D gene: TRBD1
J gene: TRBJ1-5
clone size: few
CDR3 protein: CSAETGPNQPQHF
CDR3 DNA: TGCAGTGCCGAGACAGGGCCCAATCAGCCCCAGCATTTT

V gene: TRBV19
D gene: .
J gene: TRBJ1-5
clone size: .
CDR3 protein: CASSLPQGYSNQPQHF
CDR3 DNA: TGTGCCAGTAGTTTACCACAGGGATATAGCAATCAGCCCCAGCATTTT

V gene: TRBV6-1
D gene: .
J gene: TRBJ2-7
clone size: many
CDR3 protein: CASSEAGSYEQYF
CDR3 DNA: TGTGCCAGCAGTGAAGCGGGCTCCTACGAGCAGTACTTC

V gene: TRBV24-1
D gene: TRBD2
J gene: TRBJ2-1
clone size: few
CDR3 protein: CATSAAGLAGGARRDEQFF
CDR3 DNA: TGTGCCACCAGTGCAGCGGGACTAGCGGGAGGGGCCCGGAGGGATGAGCAGTTCTTC

V gene: TRBV20-1
D gene: .
J gene: TRBJ2-4
clone size: .
CDR3 protein: CSASWTEPNIQYF
CDR3 DNA: TGCAGTGCTAGCTGGACAGAGCCAAACATTCAGTACTTC

V gene: TRBV6-6
D gene: .
J gene: TRBJ1-2
clone size: few
CDR3 protein: CASSTPFYGYTF
CDR3 DNA: TGTGCCAGCAGTACGCCCTTCTATGGCTACACCTTC

V gene: TRBV20-1
D gene: .
J gene: TRBJ2-3
clone size: .
CDR3 protein: CSARESNADTQYF
CDR3 DNA: TGCAGTGCTAGAGAAAGTAATGCAGATACGCAGTATTTT

V gene: TRBV6-1
D gene: .
J gene: TRBJ1-5
clone size: .
CDR3 protein: CASILRGPEDSNQPQHF
CDR3 DNA: TGTGCCAGCATATTAAGGGGACCGGAGGATAGCAATCAGCCCCAGCATTTT

V gene: TRBV6-5
D gene: TRBD2
J gene: TRBJ2-3
clone size: .
CDR3 protein: CASSFKPFTSAPGSQYF
CDR3 DNA: TGTGCCAGCAGTTTCAAACCCTTCACTAGCGCCCCCGGTTCGCAGTATTTT

V gene: TRBV28
D gene: .
J gene: TRBJ2-5
clone size: many
CDR3 protein: CASSSGEQETQYF
CDR3 DNA: TGTGCCAGCAGTTCCGGGGAACAAGAGACCCAGTACTTC

V gene: TRBV13
D gene: TRBD2
J gene: TRBJ2-1
clone size: .
CDR3 protein: CASSPGATSVYNEQFF
CDR3 DNA: TGTGCCAGCAGCCCCGGGGCGACTAGCGTTTACAATGAGCAGTTCTTC

V gene: TRBV9
D gene: .
J gene: TRBJ1-4
clone size: few
CDR3 protein: CTSSSRSGKGEKLFF
CDR3 DNA: TGTACCAGCAGCTCCAGAAGCGGGAAAGGTGAAAAACTGTTTTTT

V gene: TRBV6-2/TRBV6-3
D gene: .
J gene: TRBJ2-7
clone size: .
CDR3 protein: CAGSYTYTEQYF
CDR3 DNA: TGTGCCGGCAGTTACACTTACACGGAGCAGTACTTC

V gene: TRBV3-1
D gene: .
J gene: TRBJ1-2
clone size: once
CDR3 protein: CASSYTLDSAYGYTF
CDR3 DNA: TGTGCCAGCAGCTACACCCTAGACAGCGCTTATGGCTACACCTTC

V gene: TRBV20-1
D gene: TRBD2
J gene: TRBJ2-5
clone size: few
CDR3 protein: CSARGSSGVGETQYF
CDR3 DNA: TGCAGTGCTAGAGGGAGTAGCGGGGTGGGGGAGACCCAGTACTTC

V gene: TRBV7-2
D gene: .
J gene: TRBJ2-1
clone size: few
CDR3 protein: CASSVARGGGANEQFF
CDR3 DNA: TGTGCCAGCAGCGTAGCTAGGGGAGGGGGGGCTAATGAGCAGTTCTTC

V gene: TRBV29-1
D gene: .
J gene: TRBJ2-5
clone size: many
CDR3 protein: CSVEQETQYF
CDR3 DNA: TGCAGCGTTGAACAAGAGACCCAGTACTTC

V gene: TRBV13
D gene: .
J gene: TRBJ1-5
clone size: few
CDR3 protein: CASSLGRRNQPQHF
CDR3 DNA: TGTGCCAGCAGCTTAGGACGGCGCAATCAGCCCCAGCATTTT

V gene: TRBV7-2
D gene: .
J gene: TRBJ1-5
clone size: few
CDR3 protein: CASSKDSSNQPQHF
CDR3 DNA: TGTGCCAGCAGCAAAGACAGCAGCAATCAGCCCCAGCATTTT

V gene: TRBV3-1
D gene: .
J gene: TRBJ1-5
clone size: few
CDR3 protein: CASSQDPTGQPQHF
CDR3 DNA: TGTGCCAGCAGCCAAGATCCGACGGGTCAGCCCCAGCATTTT

V gene: TRBV20-1
D gene: .
J gene: TRBJ2-5
clone size: few
CDR3 protein: CSAGDGSSVKETQYF
CDR3 DNA: TGCAGTGCGGGAGACGGAAGCAGCGTAAAAGAGACCCAGTACTTC

V gene: TRBV12-3/TRBV12-4
D gene: .
J gene: TRBJ2-7
clone size: few
CDR3 protein: CASSLGMRDPLEQYF
CDR3 DNA: TGTGCCAGCAGTCTTGGAATGAGGGACCCCCTGGAGCAGTACTTC

V gene: TRBV20-1
D gene: TRBD2
J gene: TRBJ2-5
clone size: few
CDR3 protein: CSAGTREGLAAETQYF
CDR3 DNA: TGCAGTGCTGGAACCCGGGAAGGACTAGCTGCGGAGACCCAGTACTTC

V gene: TRBV10-3
D gene: TRBD1
J gene: TRBJ2-5
clone size: few
CDR3 protein: CAISEPRTGEETQYF
CDR3 DNA: TGTGCCATCAGTGAGCCAAGGACAGGGGAAGAGACCCAGTACTTC

V gene: TRBV4-1
D gene: .
J gene: TRBJ2-7
clone size: .
CDR3 protein: CASSQDWNPSSYEQYF
CDR3 DNA: TGCGCCAGCAGCCAAGATTGGAACCCCAGCTCCTACGAGCAGTACTTC

V gene: TRBV2
D gene: TRBD1
J gene: TRBJ2-7
clone size: .
CDR3 protein: CASLDRERGEQYF
CDR3 DNA: TGTGCCAGCCTGGACAGGGAGAGGGGCGAGCAGTACTTC

V gene: TRBV7-7
D gene: .
J gene: TRBJ2-3
clone size: .
CDR3 protein: CASSLVLTDTQYF
CDR3 DNA: TGTGCTAGCAGCTTGGTCCTCACAGATACGCAGTATTTT

V gene: TRBV19
D gene: .
J gene: TRBJ1-5
clone size: .
CDR3 protein: CASSIRDNQPQHF
CDR3 DNA: TGTGCCAGTAGTATCCGGGATAATCAGCCCCAGCATTTT

V gene: TRBV29-1
D gene: .
J gene: TRBJ1-2
clone size: few
CDR3 protein: CSAQEGLGGYTF
CDR3 DNA: TGCAGCGCCCAGGAGGGGCTCGGTGGCTACACCTTC

V gene: TRBV2
D gene: .
J gene: TRBJ1-1
clone size: .
CDR3 protein: CASTPGRNTEAFF
CDR3 DNA: TGTGCCAGCACCCCAGGGAGGAACACTGAAGCTTTCTTT

V gene: TRBV29-1
D gene: .
J gene: TRBJ2-3
clone size: few
CDR3 protein: CSAPSTGGGDTQYF
CDR3 DNA: TGCAGCGCTCCCTCCACAGGGGGAGGGGATACGCAGTATTTT

V gene: TRBV6-5
D gene: .
J gene: TRBJ2-1
clone size: .
CDR3 protein: CASSYSTGLPSYNEQFF
CDR3 DNA: TGTGCCAGCAGTTACTCGACCGGGCTACCGTCATACAATGAGCAGTTCTTC

V gene: TRBV29-1
D gene: TRBD2
J gene: TRBJ2-1
clone size: few
CDR3 protein: CSVEVAGGFDEQFF
CDR3 DNA: TGCAGCGTTGAAGTAGCGGGAGGATTCGATGAGCAGTTCTTC

V gene: TRBV7-9
D gene: .
J gene: TRBJ2-3
clone size: once
CDR3 protein: CASSLAGTGGVLAYF
CDR3 DNA: TGTGCCAGCAGCCTCGCCGGGACTGGCGGGGTTCTTGCGTATTTT

V gene: TRBV24-1
D gene: TRBD2
J gene: TRBJ2-5
clone size: .
CDR3 protein: CATSELRTSGETQYF
CDR3 DNA: TGTGCCACCAGTGAGCTGAGGACTAGTGGGGAGACCCAGTACTTC

V gene: TRBV12-3/TRBV12-4
D gene: TRBD1
J gene: TRBJ2-1
clone size: .
CDR3 protein: CASRTRETGGINEQFF
CDR3 DNA: TGTGCCAGCAGGACTAGGGAGACAGGGGGTATCAATGAGCAGTTCTTC

V gene: TRBV10-3
D gene: .
J gene: TRBJ1-1
clone size: .
CDR3 protein: CAISESGPMNTEAFF
CDR3 DNA: TGTGCCATCAGTGAGAGTGGTCCCATGAACACTGAAGCTTTCTTT

V gene: TRBV7-2
D gene: .
J gene: TRBJ2-7
clone size: .
CDR3 protein: CASSQPGGYEQYF
CDR3 DNA: TGTGCCAGCAGCCAACCCGGGGGCTACGAGCAGTACTTC

V gene: TRBV5-4
D gene: TRBD2
J gene: TRBJ2-1
clone size: .
CDR3 protein: CASSLPLANNNEQFF
CDR3 DNA: TGTGCCAGCAGCTTGCCACTAGCGAATAACAATGAGCAGTTCTTC

V gene: TRBV18
D gene: .
J gene: TRBJ2-5
clone size: .
CDR3 protein: CASSSRDSETQYF
CDR3 DNA: TGTGCCAGCTCGAGCCGGGACTCAGAGACCCAGTACTTC

V gene: TRBV7-2
D gene: TRBD1
J gene: TRBJ2-5
clone size: .
CDR3 protein: CASSRDRGKETQYF
CDR3 DNA: TGTGCCAGCAGCCGTGACAGGGGGAAAGAGACCCAGTACTTC

V gene: TRBV15
D gene: .
J gene: TRBJ2-7
clone size: .
CDR3 protein: CATSRDLWGLGGNEQYF
CDR3 DNA: TGTGCCACCAGCAGAGATCTATGGGGATTGGGCGGGAACGAGCAGTACTTC

V gene: TRBV4-1
D gene: TRBD1
J gene: TRBJ2-7
clone size: .
CDR3 protein: CASSLRDSDKLMVYEQYF
CDR3 DNA: TGCGCCAGCAGCCTCCGGGACAGCGATAAACTAATGGTATACGAGCAGTACTTC

V gene: TRBV10-3
D gene: .
J gene: TRBJ2-5
clone size: few
CDR3 protein: CAISERQSQETQYF
CDR3 DNA: TGTGCCATCAGTGAGCGGCAGTCACAAGAGACCCAGTACTTC